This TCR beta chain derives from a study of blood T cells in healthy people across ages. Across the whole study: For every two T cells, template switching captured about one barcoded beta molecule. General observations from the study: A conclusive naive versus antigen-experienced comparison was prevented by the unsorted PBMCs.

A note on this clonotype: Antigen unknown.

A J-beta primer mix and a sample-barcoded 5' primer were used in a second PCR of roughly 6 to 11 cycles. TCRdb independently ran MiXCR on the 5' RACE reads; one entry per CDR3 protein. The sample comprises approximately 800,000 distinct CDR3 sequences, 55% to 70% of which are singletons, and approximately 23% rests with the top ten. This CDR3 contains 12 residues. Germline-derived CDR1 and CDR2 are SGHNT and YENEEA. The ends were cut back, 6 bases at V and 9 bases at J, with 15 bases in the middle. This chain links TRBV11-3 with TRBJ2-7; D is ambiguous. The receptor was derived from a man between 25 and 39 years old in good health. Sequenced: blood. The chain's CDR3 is CASSPDSTRQYF. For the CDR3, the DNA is TGTGCCAGCAGTCCCGACTCGACTCGGCAGTACTTC.